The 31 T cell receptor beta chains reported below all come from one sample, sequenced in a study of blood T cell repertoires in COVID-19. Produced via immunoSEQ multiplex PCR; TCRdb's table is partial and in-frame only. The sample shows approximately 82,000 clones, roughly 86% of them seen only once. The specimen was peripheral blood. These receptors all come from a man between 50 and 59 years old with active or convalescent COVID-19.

Here the CDR3 reads CAISESGGKGETQYF. For the CDR3, the DNA is TGTGCCATCAGTGAGAGCGGGGGGAAGGGAGAGACCCAGTACTTC. The chain joins TRBV10-3 to TRBJ2-5; 9 bases are shared with TRBD2. This CDR3 has 15 amino acids. From germline, CDR1 is ENHRY and CDR2 SYGVKD. The V segment lost 2 bases and the J segment 4 bases; nucleotides outside the gene matches: 5.

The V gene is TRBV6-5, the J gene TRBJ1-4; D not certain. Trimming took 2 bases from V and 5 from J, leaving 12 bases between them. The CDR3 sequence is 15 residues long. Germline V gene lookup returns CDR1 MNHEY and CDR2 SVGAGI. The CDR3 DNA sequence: TGTGCCAGCAGTTACGGCGCGGCTAAGAATGAAAAACTGTTTTTT. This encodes CASSYGAAKNEKLFF.

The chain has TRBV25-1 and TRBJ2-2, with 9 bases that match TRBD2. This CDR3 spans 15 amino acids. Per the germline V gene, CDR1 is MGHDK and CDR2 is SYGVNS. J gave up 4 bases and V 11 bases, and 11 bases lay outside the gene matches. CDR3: CARGRGGVFTGELFF. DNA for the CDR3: TGTGCCCGCGGGAGGGGGGGAGTATTCACCGGGGAGCTGTTTTTT.

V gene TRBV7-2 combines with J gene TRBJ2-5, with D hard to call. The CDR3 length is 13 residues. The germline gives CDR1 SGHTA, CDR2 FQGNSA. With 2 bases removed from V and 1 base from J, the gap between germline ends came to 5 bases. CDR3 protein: CASSLWLQETQYF. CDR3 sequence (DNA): TGTGCCAGCAGCTTATGGCTCCAAGAGACCCAGTACTTC.

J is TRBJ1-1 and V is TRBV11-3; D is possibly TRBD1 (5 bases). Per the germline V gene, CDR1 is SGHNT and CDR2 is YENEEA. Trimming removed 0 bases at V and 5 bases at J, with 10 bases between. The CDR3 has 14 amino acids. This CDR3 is CASSLDGPGTEAFF. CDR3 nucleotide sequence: TGTGCCAGCAGCTTAGATGGGCCAGGGACTGAAGCTTTCTTT.

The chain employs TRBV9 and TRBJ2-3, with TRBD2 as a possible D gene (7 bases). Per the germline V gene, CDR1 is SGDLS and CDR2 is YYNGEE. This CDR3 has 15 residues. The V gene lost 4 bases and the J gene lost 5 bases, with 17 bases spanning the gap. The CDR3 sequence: CASSPVGGAGDTQYF. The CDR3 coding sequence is TGTGCCAGCAGCCCCGTGGGGGGGGCGGGAGATACGCAGTATTTT.

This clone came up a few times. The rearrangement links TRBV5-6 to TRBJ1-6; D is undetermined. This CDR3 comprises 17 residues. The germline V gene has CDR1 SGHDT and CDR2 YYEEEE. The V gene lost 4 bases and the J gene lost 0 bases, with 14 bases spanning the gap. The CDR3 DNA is TGTGCCAGCAGCCCGCCGGGTTCCCTCTCCTATAATTCACCCCTCCACTTT. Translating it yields CASSPPGSLSYNSPLHF.

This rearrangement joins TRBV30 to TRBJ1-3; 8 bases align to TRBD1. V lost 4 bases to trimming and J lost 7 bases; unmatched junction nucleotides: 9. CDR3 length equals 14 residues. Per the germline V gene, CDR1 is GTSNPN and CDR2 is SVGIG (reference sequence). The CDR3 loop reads CAWTVSTGGNTIYF. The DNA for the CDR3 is TGTGCCTGGACAGTATCAACAGGGGGGAACACCATATATTTT.

CDR3: CASSPWDRNSNQPQHF. The CDR3, as DNA: TGTGCCAGCAGCCCCTGGGACAGAAATAGCAATCAGCCCCAGCATTTT. This sequence joins TRBV7-8 and TRBJ1-5; 7 bases match TRBD1. Germline CDR1 and CDR2: SGHVS and FQNEAQ. V gave up 5 bases and J gave up 0 bases; unmatched junction bases: 7. This CDR3 is 16 amino acids long.

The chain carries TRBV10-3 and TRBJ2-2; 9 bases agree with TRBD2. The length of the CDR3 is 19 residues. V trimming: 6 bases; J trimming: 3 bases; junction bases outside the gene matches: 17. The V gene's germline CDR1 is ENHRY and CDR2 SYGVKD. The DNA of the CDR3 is TGTGCCATCAGGGCGGCGCTGGGCGGGGGGGTGAAGGACACCGGGGAGCTGTTTTTT. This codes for CAIRAALGGGVKDTGELFF.

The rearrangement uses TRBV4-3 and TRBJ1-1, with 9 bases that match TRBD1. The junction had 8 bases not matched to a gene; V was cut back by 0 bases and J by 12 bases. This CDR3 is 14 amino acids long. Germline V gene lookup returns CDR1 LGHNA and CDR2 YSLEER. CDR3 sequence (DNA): TGCGCCAGCAGCCAAGATACGACAGGGGGAACAACTTTCTTT. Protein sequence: CASSQDTTGGTTFF.

As DNA, the CDR3 is TGCGCCAGCAGTAGGAGGGCGGGGGGCCGGACAGATACGCAGTATTTT. Protein: CASSRRAGGRTDTQYF. This chain uses TRBV10-1 with TRBJ2-3; 8 positions agree with TRBD2. This CDR3 has 16 amino acids. Germline V CDR1 and CDR2: WNHNN, SYGVQD (reference sequence). V lost 5 bases and J lost 3; bases outside the gene matches: 10.

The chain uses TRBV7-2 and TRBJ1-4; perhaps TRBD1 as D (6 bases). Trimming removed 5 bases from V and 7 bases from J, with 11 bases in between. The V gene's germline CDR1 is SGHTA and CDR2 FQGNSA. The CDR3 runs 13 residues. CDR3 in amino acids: CASSQYRAEKLFF. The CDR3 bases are TGTGCCAGCAGCCAATACAGGGCTGAAAAACTGTTTTTT.

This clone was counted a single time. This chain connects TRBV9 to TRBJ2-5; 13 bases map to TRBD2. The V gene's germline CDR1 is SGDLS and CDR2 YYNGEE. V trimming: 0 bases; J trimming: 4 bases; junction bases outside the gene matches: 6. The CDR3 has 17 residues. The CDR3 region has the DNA TGTGCCAGCAGCGTAGGAGGGACTAGCGGGGCAGGAGAGACCCAGTACTTC. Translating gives CASSVGGTSGAGETQYF.

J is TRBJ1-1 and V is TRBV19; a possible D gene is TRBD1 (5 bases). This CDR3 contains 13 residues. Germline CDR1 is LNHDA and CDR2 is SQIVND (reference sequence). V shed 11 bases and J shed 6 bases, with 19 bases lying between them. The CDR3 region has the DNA TGTGCCTCCACAACAGAAGGGGTGGCTGAAGCTTTCTTT. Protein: CASTTEGVAEAFF. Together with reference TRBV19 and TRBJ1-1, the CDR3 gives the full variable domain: DGGITQSPKYLFRKEGQNVTLSCEQNLNHDAMYWYRQDPGQGLRLIYYSQIVNDFQKGDIAEGYSVSREKKESFPLTVTSAQKNPTAFYLCASTTEGVAEAFFGQGTRLTVV.

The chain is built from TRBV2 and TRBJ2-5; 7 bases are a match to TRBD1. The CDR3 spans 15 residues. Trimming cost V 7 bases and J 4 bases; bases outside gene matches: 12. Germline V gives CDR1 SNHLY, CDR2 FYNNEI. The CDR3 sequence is CASNPDRDRGETQYF. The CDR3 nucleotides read TGTGCCAGCAACCCCGACAGGGATAGGGGAGAGACCCAGTACTTC.

CDR3 residues: CASSSQGANTEAFF. The CDR3 coding sequence is TGTGCCAGCAGTTCCCAGGGCGCGAACACTGAAGCTTTCTTT. The chain employs TRBV6-2 or TRBV6-3 and TRBJ1-1; D may be TRBD1 (5 bases). CDR1 is MNHEY and CDR2 is SVGEGT in the germline V gene. V was trimmed by 4 bases and J by 1 base, leaving 10 bases between them. The CDR3 spans 14 residues.

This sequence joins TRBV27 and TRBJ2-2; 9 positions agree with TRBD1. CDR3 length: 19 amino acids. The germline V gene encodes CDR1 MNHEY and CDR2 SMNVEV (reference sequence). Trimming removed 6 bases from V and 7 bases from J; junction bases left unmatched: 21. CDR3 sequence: CASSNTAPPGQGMVGELFF. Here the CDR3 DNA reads TGTGCCAGCAGCAATACCGCTCCCCCGGGACAGGGAATGGTCGGGGAGCTGTTTTTT.

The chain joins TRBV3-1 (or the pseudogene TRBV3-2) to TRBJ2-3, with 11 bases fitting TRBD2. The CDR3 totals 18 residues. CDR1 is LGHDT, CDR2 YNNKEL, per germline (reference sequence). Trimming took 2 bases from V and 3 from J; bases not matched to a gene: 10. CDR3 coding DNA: TGTGCCAGCAGCCAATTCGGGGCACTAGCGGGGGAAACAGATACGCAGTATTTT. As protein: CASSQFGALAGETDTQYF.

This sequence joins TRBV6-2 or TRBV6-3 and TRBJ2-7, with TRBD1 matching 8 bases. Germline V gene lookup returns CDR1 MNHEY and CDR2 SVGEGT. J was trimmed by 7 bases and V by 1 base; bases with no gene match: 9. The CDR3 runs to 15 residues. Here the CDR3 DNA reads TGTGCCAGCAGTTACTTTAGGCAGGGGGACAGGGAGCAGTACTTC. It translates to CASSYFRQGDREQYF.

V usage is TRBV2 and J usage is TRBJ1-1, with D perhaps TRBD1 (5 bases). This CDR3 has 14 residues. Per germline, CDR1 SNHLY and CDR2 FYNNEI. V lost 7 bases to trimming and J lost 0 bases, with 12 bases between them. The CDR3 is CASIQGPMNTEAFF. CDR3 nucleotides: TGTGCCAGCATCCAGGGCCCAATGAACACTGAAGCTTTCTTT.

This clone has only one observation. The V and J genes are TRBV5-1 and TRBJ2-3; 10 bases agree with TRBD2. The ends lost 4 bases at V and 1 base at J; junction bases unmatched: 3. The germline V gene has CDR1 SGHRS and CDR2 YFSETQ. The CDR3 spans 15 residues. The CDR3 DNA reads TGCGCCAGCAGCGGAACTAGCGGGGGCACAGATACGCAGTATTTT. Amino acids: CASSGTSGGTDTQYF.

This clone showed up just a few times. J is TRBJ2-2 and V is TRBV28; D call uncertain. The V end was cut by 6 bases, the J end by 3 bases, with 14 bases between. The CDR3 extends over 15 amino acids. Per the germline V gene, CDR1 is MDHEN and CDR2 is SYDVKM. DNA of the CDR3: TGTGCCAGCAGGTCTGCTGGGCCCGACACCGGGGAGCTGTTTTTT. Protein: CASRSAGPDTGELFF.

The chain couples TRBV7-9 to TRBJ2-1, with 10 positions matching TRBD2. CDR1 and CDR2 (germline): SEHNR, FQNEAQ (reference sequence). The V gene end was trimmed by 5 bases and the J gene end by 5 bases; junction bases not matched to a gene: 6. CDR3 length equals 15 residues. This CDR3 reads CASSPPGLANNEQFF. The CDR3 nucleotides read TGTGCCAGCAGCCCCCCGGGACTAGCGAACAATGAGCAGTTCTTC.

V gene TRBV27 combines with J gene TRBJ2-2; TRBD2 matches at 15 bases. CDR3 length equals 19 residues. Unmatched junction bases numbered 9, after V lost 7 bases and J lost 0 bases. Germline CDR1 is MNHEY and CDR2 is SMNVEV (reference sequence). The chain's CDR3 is CASTAGLAGGGTNTGELFF. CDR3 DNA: TGTGCCAGCACCGCCGGACTAGCGGGGGGGGGAACGAACACCGGGGAGCTGTTTTTT.

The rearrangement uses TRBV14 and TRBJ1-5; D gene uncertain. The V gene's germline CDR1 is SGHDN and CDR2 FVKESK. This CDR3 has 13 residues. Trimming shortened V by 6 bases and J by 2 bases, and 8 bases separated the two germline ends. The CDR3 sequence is CASSRSGNQPQHF. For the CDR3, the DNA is TGTGCCAGCAGTCGGAGCGGCAATCAGCCCCAGCATTTT.

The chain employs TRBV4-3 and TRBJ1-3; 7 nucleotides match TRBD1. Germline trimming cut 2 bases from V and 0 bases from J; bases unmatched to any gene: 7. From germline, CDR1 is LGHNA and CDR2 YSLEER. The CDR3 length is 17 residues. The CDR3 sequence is CASSQWVGTDSGNTIYF. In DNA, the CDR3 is TGCGCCAGCAGCCAATGGGTGGGGACAGACTCTGGAAACACCATATATTTT.

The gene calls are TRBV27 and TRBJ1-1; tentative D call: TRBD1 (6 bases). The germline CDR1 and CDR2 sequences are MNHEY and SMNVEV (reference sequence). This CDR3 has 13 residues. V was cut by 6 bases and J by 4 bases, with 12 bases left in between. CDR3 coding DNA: TGTGCCAGCAGGCGGCAGGGGACCACTGAAGCTTTCTTT. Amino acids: CASRRQGTTEAFF.

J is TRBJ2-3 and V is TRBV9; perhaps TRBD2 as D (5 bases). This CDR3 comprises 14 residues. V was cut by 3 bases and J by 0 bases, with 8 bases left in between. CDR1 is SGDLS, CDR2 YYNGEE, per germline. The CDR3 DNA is TGTGCCAGCAGCGCCTCGGGGAGCACAGATACGCAGTATTTT. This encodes CASSASGSTDTQYF.

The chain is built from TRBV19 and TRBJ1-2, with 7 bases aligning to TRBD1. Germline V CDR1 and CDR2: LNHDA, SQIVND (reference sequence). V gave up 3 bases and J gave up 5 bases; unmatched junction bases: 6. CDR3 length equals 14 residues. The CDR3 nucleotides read TGTGCCAGTAGTATCACAGGGGCTCGGTATGGCTACACCTTC. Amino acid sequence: CASSITGARYGYTF.

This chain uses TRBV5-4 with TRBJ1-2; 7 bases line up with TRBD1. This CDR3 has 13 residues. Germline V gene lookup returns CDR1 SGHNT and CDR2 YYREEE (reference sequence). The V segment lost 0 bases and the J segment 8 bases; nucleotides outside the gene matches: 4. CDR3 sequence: CASSLVGGEGYTF. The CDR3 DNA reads TGTGCCAGCAGCTTGGTAGGGGGCGAGGGCTACACCTTC.